The rows below give T cell receptor beta chains drawn from one sample of a study of blood T cell repertoires in COVID-19. Some clones are missing from TCRdb's copy, which holds only in-frame ones; the method was immunoSEQ multiplex PCR. The sample records approximately 120,000 clones, around 89% being singletons. The sample was peripheral blood. All receptors derive from a human donor with acute or convalescent COVID-19. The donor label of this sample is uncertain. CDR3s include the opening cysteine and the closing phenylalanine or tryptophan. The order of the fields is CDR3 length, V gene, CDR3 protein.

>12|TRBV30
CAGNRGHYGYTF
>16|TRBV4-1
CASSQDGRGSGNTIYF
>14|TRBV7-3
CASSLNGAGTEAFF
>12|TRBV6-2/TRBV6-3
CASSYGQLPEYF
>12|TRBV7-2
CASSHSNQPQHF
>18|TRBV5-1
CASSLAQDSLGTGNTIYF
>15|TRBV19
CASGSGTGDGNTIYF
>16|TRBV7-6
CASSLFERTYTGELFF
>14|TRBV13
CASSLAKTGTSSFF
>15|TRBV19
CASSEGGPYNYGYTF
>14|TRBV28
CASSWGGGPYGYTF
>15|TRBV19
CASSSTSGAYNEQFF
>15|TRBV5-1
CASSLEGQGLYGYTF
>16|TRBV4-1
CASSSTGGGGNQPQHF
>13|TRBV13
CASSLAPHRKAFF
>16|TRBV5-1
CASSRSSGGARNEQFF
>16|TRBV4-1
CASSQGTGGSNQPQHF
>16|TRBV7-8
CASSLIQGARTDTQYF
>13|TRBV12-3/TRBV12-4
CASTYGGNTEAFF
>19|TRBV28
CASSQDGTGYLAGVYEQYF
>12|TRBV12-3/TRBV12-4
CASTQGAYGYTF
>17|TRBV10-3
CAISESGSQAVFYGYTF
>15|TRBV7-9
CASSLDRGGQSEAFF
>14|TRBV6-5
CASSERTGGDTIYF